The 27 T cell receptor beta chains presented below share a single source sample, sequenced in a study of T cell responses to AZD1222 COVID-19 vaccine. Libraries were prepared by immunoSEQ multiplex PCR; TCRdb keeps only in-frame clonotypes and omits some of them. The profile shows over 100,000 clones, 80% to 90% of them singletons. Sequenced material: peripheral blood, taken on day 0 of AZD1222 vaccination. These TCRs come from an adult in good health.

The rearrangement links TRBV19 to TRBJ1-6; possible D gene TRBD1, 5 bases. Trimming removed 6 bases from V and 5 bases from J, with 8 bases in between. The CDR3 extends over 13 amino acids. Germline assignment: CDR1 LNHDA and CDR2 SQIVND (reference sequence). The CDR3 reads CASRTADNSPLHF. The DNA of the CDR3 is TGTGCCAGTAGGACAGCCGATAATTCACCCCTCCACTTT. Filled out from reference TRBV19 and TRBJ1-6, the complete variable domain reads DGGITQSPKYLFRKEGQNVTLSCEQNLNHDAMYWYRQDPGQGLRLIYYSQIVNDFQKGDIAEGYSVSREKKESFPLTVTSAQKNPTAFYLCASRTADNSPLHFGNGTRLTVT.

With respect to this clone: This CDR3 is also generated by other DNA sequences in the sample. This sequence joins TRBV2 and TRBJ1-2; no reliable D call. Germline loops: CDR1 SNHLY, CDR2 FYNNEI. V lost 4 bases to trimming and J lost 5 bases, with 11 bases between them. The CDR3 spans 13 residues. In DNA form, the CDR3 reads TGTGCCAGCAGTGTGGTAGTCGGTTATGGCTACACCTTC. This sequence encodes CASSVVVGYGYTF.

The CDR3 nucleotides read TGCGCCAGCTCGGGGGGCAGGGATAGAGATTCCTATAATTCACCCCTCCACTTT. It yields the protein CASSGGRDRDSYNSPLHF. The chain links TRBV4-1 to TRBJ1-6; possibly TRBD1 for D (6 bases). CDR3 length: 18 residues. Germline V lookup: CDR1 MGHRA, CDR2 YSYEKL. V shed 8 bases and J shed 1 base, with 21 bases lying between them.

The genes are TRBV12-3 or TRBV12-4 and TRBJ2-7; D is perhaps TRBD1 (6 bases). This CDR3 has 13 residues. Trimming took off 4 bases at V and 0 bases at J, with 7 bases between the two ends. CDR3 amino acids: CASSWGLSYEQYF. The DNA for the CDR3 is TGTGCCAGCAGTTGGGGGCTCTCCTACGAGCAGTACTTC.

The chain combines TRBV18 with TRBJ1-2; D might be TRBD1 (6 bases). Trimming removed 3 bases from V and 8 bases from J, with 19 bases in between. CDR1 is KGHSH and CDR2 is LQKENI in the germline V gene. The CDR3 has 15 amino acids. CDR3 in amino acids: CASSPEWGALGGYTF. CDR3 nucleotide sequence: TGTGCCAGCTCACCCGAGTGGGGGGCCCTCGGGGGCTACACCTTC.

The genes are TRBV30 and TRBJ1-1; D call uncertain. There are 12 residues in the CDR3. Germline loops: CDR1 GTSNPN, CDR2 SVGIG (reference sequence). Trimming cost V 2 bases and J 4 bases, with 8 bases left between them. As DNA, the CDR3 is TGTGCCTGGAGTACGTCGCGCACTGAAGCTTTCTTT. The encoded protein is CAWSTSRTEAFF.

This chain joins TRBV6-1 and TRBJ2-1; D call uncertain. V was cut by 3 bases and J by 3 bases, with 12 bases left in between. The CDR3 extends over 15 amino acids. CDR1 is MNHNS, CDR2 SASEGT, per germline. DNA of the CDR3: TGTGCCAGCAGTGAGGCTACCGCCGTCTACAATGAGCAGTTCTTC. The encoded protein is CASSEATAVYNEQFF.

This clone was counted a single time. The chain uses TRBV18 and TRBJ2-5, with D possibly being TRBD1 (6 bases). Germline values: CDR1 KGHSH, CDR2 LQKENI. The CDR3 runs to 14 residues. Between the trimmed V and J ends, which lost 2 bases and 10 bases, there was a span of 17 bases. The CDR3 nucleotides are TGTGCCAGCTCACCATTCCAGGGGCTAATTGACCAGTACTTC. Its translation: CASSPFQGLIDQYF.

The V and J genes are TRBV5-1 and TRBJ2-5; 8 bases agree with TRBD2. V shed 4 bases, J shed 2 bases, and the junction held 1 base outside the gene matches. The CDR3 sequence is 13 residues long. The germline gives CDR1 SGHRS, CDR2 YFSETQ. The CDR3 DNA follows: TGCGCCAGCAGCCCTAGCGGGCAAGAGACCCAGTACTTC. Protein: CASSPSGQETQYF.

The chain carries TRBV15 and TRBJ1-2, with a tentative D call TRBD1 (6 bases). CDR3 length: 16 residues. Germline V lookup: CDR1 LNHNV, CDR2 YYDKDF (reference sequence). V lost 0 bases and J lost 4, with 15 bases in between. The CDR3 region has the DNA TGTGCCACCAGCAGAGACCCAGGGGATTGGAGCTATGGCTACACCTTC. It is translated as CATSRDPGDWSYGYTF. The whole variable domain, filled in from reference TRBV15 and TRBJ1-2, reads DAMVIQNPRYQVTQFGKPVTLSCSQTLNHNVMYWYQQKSSQAPKLLFHYYDKDFNNEADTPDNFQSRRPNTSFCFLDIRSPGLGDTAMYLCATSRDPGDWSYGYTFGSGTRLTVV.

In DNA form, the CDR3 reads TGTGCCAGCAGTTTCGGGCAGGGCTATGGCTACACCTTC. Amino acid sequence: CASSFGQGYGYTF. This rearrangement joins TRBV28 to TRBJ1-2, with D possibly matching TRBD1 (5 bases). This CDR3 comprises 13 residues. Trimming pared 3 bases from V and 4 bases from J, leaving 9 bases between. Germline values: CDR1 MDHEN, CDR2 SYDVKM.

The chain recombines TRBV27 with TRBJ2-1; 8 bases line up with TRBD2. Trimming cost V 5 bases and J 8 bases; bases outside gene matches: 11. Germline V gene data show CDR1 as MNHEY and CDR2 as SMNVEV (reference sequence). The CDR3 contains 15 residues. The CDR3 region is CASSQRRTSFDEQFF. The CDR3 region has the DNA TGTGCCAGCAGTCAACGACGGACTAGCTTCGATGAGCAGTTCTTC.

J is TRBJ1-2 and V is TRBV29-1, with D possibly matching TRBD1 (5 bases). The V gene lost 1 base and the J gene lost 4 bases, with 19 bases spanning the gap. This CDR3 has 16 amino acids. Germline V gene lookup returns CDR1 SQVTM and CDR2 ANQGSEA. The DNA of the CDR3 is TGCAGCGTTGAAGCCGAGGGTCACCGGGACTCCTATGGCTACACCTTC. Translation gives CSVEAEGHRDSYGYTF.

V and J are TRBV2 and TRBJ1-5; the match to TRBD1 covers 7 bases. CDR1 is SNHLY and CDR2 is FYNNEI in the germline V gene. Losses at the gene ends were 4 bases for V and 2 bases for J; bases not matched to a gene: 5. There are 15 residues in the CDR3. CDR3 bases: TGTGCCAGCAGTGCGGTCAGGGGGGGCAATCAGCCCCAGCATTTT. Its protein product is CASSAVRGGNQPQHF.

CDR3 amino acids: CASSLFGGFNEQFF. CDR3 nucleotides: TGTGCCAGCAGTCTTTTTGGGGGATTTAATGAGCAGTTCTTC. The gene calls are TRBV28 and TRBJ2-1; TRBD1 or TRBD2 may be the D gene (5 bases each). The CDR3 covers 14 residues. V was cut by 5 bases and J by 7 bases, with 15 bases left in between. The germline gives CDR1 MDHEN, CDR2 SYDVKM.

V usage is TRBV19 and J usage is TRBJ1-2; TRBD1 matches at 12 bases. After removal of 3 bases from V and 4 bases from J, the junction contained 12 bases not matched to a gene. This CDR3 spans 18 amino acids. Germline CDR1 reads LNHDA; CDR2 reads SQIVND (reference sequence). CDR3 in DNA: TGTGCCAGTAGTATTGGCTTCCGGGACAGGGGGCTCGGCTATGGCTACACCTTC. Translating gives CASSIGFRDRGLGYGYTF.

This clone was counted once. V usage is TRBV19 and J usage is TRBJ1-4; D remains ambiguous. Germline-derived CDR1 and CDR2 are LNHDA and SQIVND (reference sequence). Trimming cost V 5 bases and J 0 bases, with 13 bases left between them. This CDR3 comprises 16 residues. CDR3 protein: CASSVSGRSTNEKLFF. CDR3 DNA: TGTGCCAGTAGTGTAAGTGGACGGTCAACTAATGAAAAACTGTTTTTT. Looking up the rest from reference TRBV19 and TRBJ1-4 gives the full variable domain: DGGITQSPKYLFRKEGQNVTLSCEQNLNHDAMYWYRQDPGQGLRLIYYSQIVNDFQKGDIAEGYSVSREKKESFPLTVTSAQKNPTAFYLCASSVSGRSTNEKLFFGSGTQLSVL.

This clone came up once. This chain links TRBV5-1 with TRBJ1-1; D uncertain. This CDR3 region has 13 residues. The germline V gene has CDR1 SGHRS and CDR2 YFSETQ. Trimming stripped 1 base from V and 0 bases from J, with 4 bases between. The CDR3 DNA is TGCGCCAGCAGCTTGAAGCTGAACACTGAAGCTTTCTTT. This gives the protein CASSLKLNTEAFF.

CDR3 sequence: CASSVDLSSGSPPVFNEQFF. DNA of the CDR3: TGTGCCAGCAGCGTAGATCTGTCTAGCGGGAGTCCACCGGTCTTTAATGAGCAGTTCTTC. This rearrangement joins TRBV9 to TRBJ2-1; the match to TRBD2 covers 10 bases. This CDR3 is 20 amino acids long. Trimming took 0 bases from V and 7 from J; bases not matched to a gene: 19. Germline V CDR1 and CDR2: SGDLS, YYNGEE.

The chain uses TRBV19 and TRBJ2-5; 8 bases map to TRBD1. The CDR3 is 15 amino acids. After removal of 4 bases from V and 4 bases from J, the junction contained 8 bases not matched to a gene. CDR1 and CDR2 (germline): LNHDA, SQIVND (reference sequence). This chain's CDR3 is CASSSDRDRRETQYF. The CDR3, as DNA: TGTGCCAGTAGTAGCGACCGGGACAGGCGAGAGACCCAGTACTTC.

The chain uses TRBV27 and TRBJ1-2; 8 bases are shared with TRBD1. The CDR3 totals 15 residues. CDR1 and CDR2 (germline): MNHEY, SMNVEV (reference sequence). Losses at the gene ends were 11 bases for V and 8 bases for J; bases not matched to a gene: 19. The CDR3 sequence is CAYHWGGQVKEGYTF. The CDR3 coding sequence is TGTGCCTACCACTGGGGGGGACAGGTCAAGGAGGGCTACACCTTC.

The chain combines TRBV3-1 (or the pseudogene TRBV3-2) with TRBJ1-5, with 12 nucleotides matching TRBD1. This CDR3 is built from 15 residues. Germline lookup yields CDR1 LGHDT and CDR2 YNNKEL (reference sequence). The V and J ends lost 3 bases and 10 bases, in that order; junction bases with no gene match: 7. CDR3 in amino acids: CASSQGQGAVGPQHF. As DNA, the CDR3 is TGTGCCAGCAGCCAGGGACAGGGGGCGGTCGGCCCCCAGCATTTT.

J is TRBJ1-4 and V is TRBV2, with D maybe TRBD1 (5 bases). Between the trimmed V and J ends, which lost 3 bases and 4 bases, there was a span of 12 bases. Germline V gives CDR1 SNHLY, CDR2 FYNNEI. The CDR3 is made up of 15 amino acids. The CDR3 protein is CASSDGGQGNEKLFF. As DNA, the CDR3 is TGTGCCAGCAGTGACGGAGGGCAGGGTAATGAAAAACTGTTTTTT.

The chain couples TRBV15 to TRBJ1-5; tentative D call: TRBD1 (6 bases). The germline V and J ends were trimmed by 8 bases and 0 bases, with 17 bases remaining between them. This CDR3 spans 16 amino acids. From germline, CDR1 is LNHNV and CDR2 YYDKDF (reference sequence). The CDR3 coding sequence is TGTGCCACCGCCCGGGACACCAGATATAGCAATCAGCCCCAGCATTTT. This sequence encodes CATARDTRYSNQPQHF.

CDR3: CASSLWTSGRTDTQYF. The CDR3 region has the DNA TGTGCCAGCAGCCTATGGACTAGCGGGCGCACAGATACGCAGTATTTT. The chain couples TRBV5-4 to TRBJ2-3; 11 nucleotides agree with TRBD2. The CDR3 runs to 16 residues. The ends lost 4 bases at V and 1 base at J; junction bases unmatched: 5. Germline CDR1 SGHNT, CDR2 YYREEE (reference sequence).

Here the CDR3 reads CASSLAEGWTEAFF. For the CDR3, the DNA is TGTGCCAGCAGCTTAGCGGAGGGATGGACTGAAGCTTTCTTT. The chain carries TRBV7-9 and TRBJ1-1; D is uncertain. With 0 bases removed from V and 5 bases from J, the gap between germline ends came to 10 bases. The length of the CDR3 is 14 residues. The V gene's germline CDR1 is SEHNR and CDR2 FQNEAQ (reference sequence). The whole variable domain, filled in from reference TRBV7-9 and TRBJ1-1, reads DTGVSQNPRHKITKRGQNVTFRCDPISEHNRLYWYRQTLGQGPEFLTYFQNEAQLEKSRLLSDRFSAERPKGSFSTLEIQRTEQGDSAMYLCASSLAEGWTEAFFGQGTRLTVV.

The chain links TRBV7-9 to TRBJ1-2, with TRBD1 matching over 9 bases. The germline CDR1 and CDR2 sequences are SEHNR and FQNEAQ (reference sequence). V was clipped by 5 bases and J by 7 bases; unmatched bases: 5. The CDR3 runs to 13 residues. The CDR3 region is CASSLGQGGGYTF. CDR3 nucleotides: TGTGCCAGCAGCCTGGGACAGGGTGGTGGCTACACCTTC.